The present TCR beta chain was sequenced within a study of T cell responses to AZD1222 COVID-19 vaccine. Whole-study findings and limits: There were repertoire samples only from the period after the peak T cell response. Baseline testing showed seropositivity in only a handful of AZD1222 recipients.

A remark on this clone: The antigen remains undetermined.

Here immunoSEQ multiplex PCR was the method, and the copy in TCRdb shows in-frame clones only, minus some. In the table there are around 190,000 clones, 80% to 95% of which are singletons. The CDR3 consists of 13 residues. Trimming removed 6 bases at V and 2 bases at J, with 9 bases between. Germline V gives CDR1 MDHEN, CDR2 SYDVKM. The analysis combined second doses at about 4 or about 12 weeks. Sequences were derived from peripheral blood, sampled 28 days after the second AZD1222 dose. This clonotype was sampled from an adult who received the AZD1222 COVID-19 vaccine. This chain connects TRBV28 to TRBJ2-3; the D gene could be TRBD1 or TRBD2 (5 bases each). CDR3 loop: CASRGPHTDTQYF. The DNA of the CDR3 is TGTGCCAGCAGGGGACCGCACACAGATACGCAGTATTTT.